The rows below give T cell receptor beta chains drawn from one sample of a study of cytomegalovirus exposure and HLA in healthy donors. Sequenced by immunoSEQ multiplex PCR; TCRdb stores in-frame clones only, minus some. Its clone listing holds roughly 220,000 clones. Sequenced material: PBMCs. The receptors were gathered from a girl aged 2 to 9 in good health and CMV-seropositive. Each CDR3 is given with its conserved first and last residue. A D gene is named only where the DNA matches it firmly.

cdr3_nt: TGTGCCAGCATCGAGGCCCCAGGGGACATCCTATACAATGAGCAGTTCTTC; cdr3_aa: CASIEAPGDILYNEQFF; j_call: TRBJ2-1; cdr3_length: 17; d_call: .; v_call: TRBV28
cdr3_nt: TGCAGCGCCTCCGGGACTAGCGGGAGTTGGAATGAGCAGTTCTTC; cdr3_aa: CSASGTSGSWNEQFF; j_call: TRBJ2-1; cdr3_length: 15; d_call: TRBD2; v_call: TRBV29-1
cdr3_nt: TGTGCCAGCAGCTTAGCGGTGATGGCGGGCCGAGAAGCTTTCTTT; cdr3_aa: CASSLAVMAGREAFF; j_call: TRBJ1-1; cdr3_length: 15; d_call: .; v_call: TRBV7-8
cdr3_nt: TGCGCCAGCAGCCAAGAGTCCCCGGCGGGTACTTACGAGCAGTACTTC; cdr3_aa: CASSQESPAGTYEQYF; j_call: TRBJ2-7; cdr3_length: 16; d_call: .; v_call: TRBV4-1
cdr3_nt: TGCGCCAGCAGAGAAGCGGGAACGGATACGCAGTATTTT; cdr3_aa: CASREAGTDTQYF; j_call: TRBJ2-3; cdr3_length: 13; d_call: TRBD2; v_call: TRBV5-1
cdr3_nt: TGTGCCACAATAACCGGGACTAGCAAAATGGATACGCAGTATTTT; cdr3_aa: CATITGTSKMDTQYF; j_call: TRBJ2-3; cdr3_length: 15; d_call: TRBD2; v_call: TRBV2
cdr3_nt: TGTGCCAGTACCGGTGGGGCCAACGTCCTGACTTTC; cdr3_aa: CASTGGANVLTF; j_call: TRBJ2-6; cdr3_length: 12; d_call: .; v_call: TRBV19
cdr3_nt: TGTGCCATCAGGGGGACTGATGAGCAGTTCTTC; cdr3_aa: CAIRGTDEQFF; j_call: TRBJ2-1; cdr3_length: 11; d_call: .; v_call: TRBV10-3
cdr3_nt: TGTGCCAGCAGTGATTCGGGGGGTAGCCTTAGCTACGAGCAGTACTTC; cdr3_aa: CASSDSGGSLSYEQYF; j_call: TRBJ2-7; cdr3_length: 16; d_call: TRBD2; v_call: TRBV6-1
cdr3_nt: TGTGCCAGTAGTATAGCAGGGCACGAGCAGTACTTC; cdr3_aa: CASSIAGHEQYF; j_call: TRBJ2-7; cdr3_length: 12; d_call: .; v_call: TRBV19
cdr3_nt: TGTGCCAGCAGTACGACTAGCGGGAGTGACTTAGGGCAGTTCTTC; cdr3_aa: CASSTTSGSDLGQFF; j_call: TRBJ2-1; cdr3_length: 15; d_call: TRBD2; v_call: TRBV6-1
cdr3_nt: TGTGCCAGCAGCCCTGGACCGGGGGATACGCAGTATTTT; cdr3_aa: CASSPGPGDTQYF; j_call: TRBJ2-3; cdr3_length: 13; d_call: .; v_call: TRBV5-4
cdr3_nt: TGTGCCAGTTCGGAGGCATTCAATGGCTACACCTTC; cdr3_aa: CASSEAFNGYTF; j_call: TRBJ1-2; cdr3_length: 12; d_call: .; v_call: TRBV28
cdr3_nt: TGTGCCAGCAGTGAACTAGGTCAGTCCTACGAGCAGTACTTC; cdr3_aa: CASSELGQSYEQYF; j_call: TRBJ2-7; cdr3_length: 14; d_call: .; v_call: TRBV6-1
cdr3_nt: TGTGCCAGTAGTATAGACCCTACAGGGTTGGCCATTCAGTACTTC; cdr3_aa: CASSIDPTGLAIQYF; j_call: TRBJ2-4; cdr3_length: 15; d_call: .; v_call: TRBV19
cdr3_nt: TGTGCCAGCAGCTTAGTTGGACTAGCGGCCGCAGATACGCAGTATTTT; cdr3_aa: CASSLVGLAAADTQYF; j_call: TRBJ2-3; cdr3_length: 16; d_call: TRBD2; v_call: TRBV11-2
cdr3_nt: TGTGCCACCCTGGCCTTAGAAAAGGGAGACACCGGGGAGCTGTTTTTT; cdr3_aa: CATLALEKGDTGELFF; j_call: TRBJ2-2; cdr3_length: 16; d_call: .; v_call: TRBV19
cdr3_nt: TGTGCCAGCAGCGGACTAGCAAGGGTAGAGACCCAGTACTTC; cdr3_aa: CASSGLARVETQYF; j_call: TRBJ2-5; cdr3_length: 14; d_call: TRBD2; v_call: TRBV2
cdr3_nt: TGTGCCAGCTCGAGATTACAGGGGTACACCGGGGAGCTGTTTTTT; cdr3_aa: CASSRLQGYTGELFF; j_call: TRBJ2-2; cdr3_length: 15; d_call: TRBD1; v_call: TRBV18
cdr3_nt: TGTGCCACCAGCAGACCCCACGGCGGGACAGGCACAGATACGCAGTATTTT; cdr3_aa: CATSRPHGGTGTDTQYF; j_call: TRBJ2-3; cdr3_length: 17; d_call: .; v_call: TRBV15
cdr3_nt: TGTGCCAGCAGTTCCTGGTTAGGGGCTGGTGAAAAACTGTTTTTT; cdr3_aa: CASSSWLGAGEKLFF; j_call: TRBJ1-4; cdr3_length: 15; d_call: .; v_call: TRBV5-6
cdr3_nt: TGTGCCAGTAGTATGGTTCAGATGAACACTGAAGCTTTCTTT; cdr3_aa: CASSMVQMNTEAFF; j_call: TRBJ1-1; cdr3_length: 14; d_call: .; v_call: TRBV19
cdr3_nt: TGTGCCAGCAGTGAGGCAGGGGGATATGGCTACACCTTC; cdr3_aa: CASSEAGGYGYTF; j_call: TRBJ1-2; cdr3_length: 13; d_call: TRBD1; v_call: TRBV6-4